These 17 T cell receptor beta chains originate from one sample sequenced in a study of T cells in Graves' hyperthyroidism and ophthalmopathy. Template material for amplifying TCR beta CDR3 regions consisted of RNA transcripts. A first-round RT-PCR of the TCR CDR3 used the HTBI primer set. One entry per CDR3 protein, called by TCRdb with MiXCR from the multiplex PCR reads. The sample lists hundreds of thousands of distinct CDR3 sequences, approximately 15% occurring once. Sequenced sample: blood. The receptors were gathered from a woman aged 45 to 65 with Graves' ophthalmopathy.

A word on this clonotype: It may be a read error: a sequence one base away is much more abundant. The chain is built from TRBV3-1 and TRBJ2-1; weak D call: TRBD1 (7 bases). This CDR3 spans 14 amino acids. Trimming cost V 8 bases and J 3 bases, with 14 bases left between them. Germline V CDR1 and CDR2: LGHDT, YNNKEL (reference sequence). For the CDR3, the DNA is TGTGCCAGCTCGACAGGGACTCTCTACAATGAGCAGTTCTTC. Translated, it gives CASSTGTLYNEQFF.

The CDR3 loop is CASSQEGYGGAFNGYTF. The CDR3 nucleotides are TGCGCCAGCAGCCAAGAGGGCTACGGGGGCGCGTTTAATGGCTACACCTTC. V gene TRBV4-1 combines with J gene TRBJ1-2; TRBD1 is a possible D gene (6 bases). Trimming took off 0 bases at V and 6 bases at J, with 20 bases between the two ends. The CDR3 spans 17 residues. Germline CDR1 MGHRA, CDR2 YSYEKL.

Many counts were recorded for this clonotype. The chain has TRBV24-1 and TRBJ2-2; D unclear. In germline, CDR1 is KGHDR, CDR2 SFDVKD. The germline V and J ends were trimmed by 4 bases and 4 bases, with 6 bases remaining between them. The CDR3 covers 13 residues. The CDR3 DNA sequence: TGTGCCACCAGTGAAGAACGCACCGGGGAGCTGTTTTTT. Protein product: CATSEERTGELFF.

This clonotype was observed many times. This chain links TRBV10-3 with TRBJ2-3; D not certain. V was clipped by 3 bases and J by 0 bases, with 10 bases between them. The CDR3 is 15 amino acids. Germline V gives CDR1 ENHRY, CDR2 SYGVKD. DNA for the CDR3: TGTGCCATCAGTGATTCGGGCGCTAGCACAGATACGCAGTATTTT. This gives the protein CAISDSGASTDTQYF.

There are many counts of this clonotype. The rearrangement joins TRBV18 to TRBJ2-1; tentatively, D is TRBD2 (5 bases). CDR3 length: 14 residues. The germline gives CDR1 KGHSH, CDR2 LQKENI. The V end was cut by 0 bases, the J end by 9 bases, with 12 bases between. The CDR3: CASSPPERLTEQFF. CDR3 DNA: TGTGCCAGCTCACCACCGGAGCGGCTCACTGAGCAGTTCTTC.

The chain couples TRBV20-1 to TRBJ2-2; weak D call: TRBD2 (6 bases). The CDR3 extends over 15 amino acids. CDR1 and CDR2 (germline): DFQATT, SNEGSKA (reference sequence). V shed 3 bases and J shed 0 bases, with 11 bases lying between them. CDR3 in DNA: TGCAGTGCTAGTAGGCTAGCGCCGAACACCGGGGAGCTGTTTTTT. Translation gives CSASRLAPNTGELFF.

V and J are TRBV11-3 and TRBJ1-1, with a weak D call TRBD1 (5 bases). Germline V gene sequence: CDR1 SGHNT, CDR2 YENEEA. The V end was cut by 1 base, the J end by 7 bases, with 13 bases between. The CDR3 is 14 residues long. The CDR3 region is CASSLGGLGNEAFF. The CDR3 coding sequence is TGTGCCAGCAGCTTAGGGGGCCTAGGGAATGAAGCTTTCTTT.

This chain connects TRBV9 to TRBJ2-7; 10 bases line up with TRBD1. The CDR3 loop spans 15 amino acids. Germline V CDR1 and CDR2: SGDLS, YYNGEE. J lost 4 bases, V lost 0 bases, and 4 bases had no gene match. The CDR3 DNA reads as TGTGCCAGCAGCGTAGAAGGACAGGGGGGGTACGAGCAGTACTTC. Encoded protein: CASSVEGQGGYEQYF.

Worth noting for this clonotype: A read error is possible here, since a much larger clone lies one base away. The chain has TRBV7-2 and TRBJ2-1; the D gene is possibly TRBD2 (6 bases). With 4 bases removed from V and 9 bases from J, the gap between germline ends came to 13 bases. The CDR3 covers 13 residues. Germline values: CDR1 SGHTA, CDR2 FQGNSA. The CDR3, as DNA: TGTGCCAGCAGCTCTAGCGTAGGTGCTGAGCAGTTCTTC. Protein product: CASSSSVGAEQFF.

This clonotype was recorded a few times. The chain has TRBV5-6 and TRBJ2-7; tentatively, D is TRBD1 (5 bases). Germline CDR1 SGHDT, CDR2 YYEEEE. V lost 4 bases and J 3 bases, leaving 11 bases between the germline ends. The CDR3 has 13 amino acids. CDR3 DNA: TGTGCCAGCAGCATAAGCAGGGACTACGAGCAGTACTTC. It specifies CASSISRDYEQYF.

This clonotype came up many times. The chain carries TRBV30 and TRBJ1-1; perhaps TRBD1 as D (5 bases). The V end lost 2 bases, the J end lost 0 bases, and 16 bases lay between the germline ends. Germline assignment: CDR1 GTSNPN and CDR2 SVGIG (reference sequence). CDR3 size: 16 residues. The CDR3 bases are TGTGCCTGGAGTTTTAGGACAAGGTACATGAACACTGAAGCTTTCTTT. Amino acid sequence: CAWSFRTRYMNTEAFF.

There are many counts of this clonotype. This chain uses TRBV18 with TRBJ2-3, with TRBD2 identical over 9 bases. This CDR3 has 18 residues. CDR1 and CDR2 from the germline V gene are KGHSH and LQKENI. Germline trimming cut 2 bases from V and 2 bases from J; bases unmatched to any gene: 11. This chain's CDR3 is CASSPVASAGGNTDTQYF. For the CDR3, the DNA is TGTGCCAGCTCACCAGTAGCCTCCGCGGGAGGGAACACAGATACGCAGTATTTT.

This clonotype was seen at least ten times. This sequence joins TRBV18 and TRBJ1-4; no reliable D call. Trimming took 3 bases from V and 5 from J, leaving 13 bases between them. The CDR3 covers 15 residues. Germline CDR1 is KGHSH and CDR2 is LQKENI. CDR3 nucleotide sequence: TGTGCCAGCTCACCGATTCAAGAAGGGAATGAAAAACTGTTTTTT. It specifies CASSPIQEGNEKLFF.

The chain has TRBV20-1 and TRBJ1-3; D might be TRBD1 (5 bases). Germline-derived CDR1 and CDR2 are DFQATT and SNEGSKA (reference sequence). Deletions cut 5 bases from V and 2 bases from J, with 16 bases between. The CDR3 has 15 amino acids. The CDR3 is CSAPPRSGAGNTIYF. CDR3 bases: TGCAGTGCTCCCCCTCGGTCGGGGGCTGGAAACACCATATATTTT.

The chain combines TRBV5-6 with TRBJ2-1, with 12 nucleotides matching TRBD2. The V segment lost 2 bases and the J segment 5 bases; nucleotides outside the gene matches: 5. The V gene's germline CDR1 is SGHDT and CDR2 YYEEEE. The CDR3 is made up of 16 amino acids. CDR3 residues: CASSFGASGRDNEQFF. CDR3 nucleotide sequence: TGTGCCAGCAGCTTCGGGGCTAGCGGGAGGGACAATGAGCAGTTCTTC.

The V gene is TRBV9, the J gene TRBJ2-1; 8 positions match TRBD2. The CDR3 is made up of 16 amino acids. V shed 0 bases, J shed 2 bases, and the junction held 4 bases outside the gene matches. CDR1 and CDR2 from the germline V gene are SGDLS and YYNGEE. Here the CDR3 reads CASSVGLAGAYNEQFF. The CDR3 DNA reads TGTGCCAGCAGCGTAGGGCTAGCGGGTGCCTACAATGAGCAGTTCTTC.

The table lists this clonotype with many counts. The CDR3 is CASSPLAQGVHEQYF. CDR3 bases: TGTGCCAGCTCACCACTGGCTCAGGGGGTGCACGAGCAGTACTTC. The chain employs TRBV18 and TRBJ2-7; 7 nucleotides match TRBD1. Germline CDR1 KGHSH, CDR2 LQKENI. The CDR3 is made up of 15 amino acids. Trimming removed 1 base from V and 5 bases from J; junction bases left unmatched: 8.